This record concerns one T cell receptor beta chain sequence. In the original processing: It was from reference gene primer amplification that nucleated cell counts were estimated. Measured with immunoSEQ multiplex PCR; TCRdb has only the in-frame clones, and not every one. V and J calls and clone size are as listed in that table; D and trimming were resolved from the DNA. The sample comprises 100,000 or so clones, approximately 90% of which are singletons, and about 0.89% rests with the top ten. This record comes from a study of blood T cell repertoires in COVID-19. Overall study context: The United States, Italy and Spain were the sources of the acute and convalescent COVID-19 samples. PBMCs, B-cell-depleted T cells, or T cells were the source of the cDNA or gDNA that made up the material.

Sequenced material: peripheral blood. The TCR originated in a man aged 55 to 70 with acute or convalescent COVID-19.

The DNA of the CDR3 is TGTGCCAGCGACGGGACTTCCTCCTACAATGAGCAGTTCTTC. Translating gives CASDGTSSYNEQFF. The rearrangement links TRBV2 to TRBJ2-1, with D possibly TRBD2 on 6 matching bases. The germline V gene has CDR1 SNHLY and CDR2 FYNNEI. Trimming removed 8 bases from V and 0 bases from J, with 11 bases in between. This CDR3 contains 14 residues.